This T cell receptor beta chain was captured by sequencing in a study of regulatory T cells in long-lasting Graves disease. Notes on the study in general: Among samples with persistent disease, TRBV28, TRBJ1-2 and TRBJ2-5 were favored.

Note on this clonotype: Its antigen remains unknown.

The time point here: newly diagnosed GD, antithyroid drugs for less than 3 months. With RNA extracted from PBMCs as input, the TCR library was made. Sequencing libraries for TCR beta were prepared with iRepertoire HTBI primers and Arm-PCR of CDR3 regions. From the multiplex PCR reads, TCRdb called clonotypes with MiXCR, one entry per CDR3 protein. The sample holds 350,000 to 550,000 distinct CDR3 sequences, less than 20% seen once. This CDR3 has 13 residues. Germline CDR1 reads DFQATT; CDR2 reads SNEGSKA (reference sequence). The trim removed 5 bases at V and 6 bases at J, leaving 5 bases unmatched. The same data also went into a second study, on T cells in Graves' hyperthyroidism and ophthalmopathy.

The chain links TRBV20-1 to TRBJ2-1; 9 positions agree with TRBD2. The sample was peripheral blood mononuclear cells (PBMCs), taken at new diagnosis, from a patient treated with antithyroid drugs. This sequence was found in a woman between 18 and 29 years old with Graves disease. The CDR3 coding sequence is TGCAGTGCTGTAGCGGGAGACTCCAATGAGCAGTTCTTC. Translation: CSAVAGDSNEQFF.